One sample yielded the 20 T cell receptor beta chains listed below, sequenced in a study of vaccination effects on CD4 cells after COVID-19. Data came from immunoSEQ multiplex PCR; TCRdb stores just in-frame clones and leaves some out. The sample carries over 25,000 clones, roughly two thirds recorded once. No antigen has been identified for these receptors. Sequencing followed a ViraFEST assay step that expanded antigen-specific CD4+ T cells with viral peptide pools. Cultured cells yielded isolated CD4+ T cells after more than nine days. Vaccine recipients lacked prior SARS-CoV-2 infection and had negative nucleocapsid antibodies. The sample in question was CD4+ T cells from PBMCs cultured with SARS-CoV-2 spike peptides, obtained before COVID-19 vaccination. The receptors shown here come from a human donor who received a COVID-19 vaccine.

V and J are TRBV6-5 and TRBJ2-7, with D maybe TRBD2 (6 bases). CDR1 is MNHEY and CDR2 is SVGAGI in the germline V gene. The CDR3 sequence is 15 residues long. V was clipped by 5 bases and J by 2 bases, with 16 bases between them. The DNA for the CDR3 is TGTGCCAGCAGTCCCCGGGCGGGGTCAACCTACGAGCAGTACTTC. Amino acid sequence: CASSPRAGSTYEQYF.

This clone was counted a single time. The genes are TRBV19 and TRBJ2-2; TRBD1 agrees at 7 bases. There are 14 residues in the CDR3. Germline lookup yields CDR1 LNHDA and CDR2 SQIVND (reference sequence). J gave up 2 bases and V 9 bases, and 6 bases lay outside the gene matches. The CDR3 sequence is CASQRQGNTGELFF. Written as DNA, the CDR3 is TGTGCCAGCCAAAGACAGGGCAACACCGGGGAGCTGTTTTTT.

This chain links TRBV18 with TRBJ1-5; D uncertain. The germline V and J ends were trimmed by 5 bases and 7 bases, with 24 bases remaining between them. Per the germline V gene, CDR1 is KGHSH and CDR2 is LQKENI. The CDR3 sequence is 17 residues long. The CDR3: CASSSTINTFRRQPQHF. The CDR3 DNA follows: TGTGCCAGCTCATCGACCATCAACACCTTTCGTCGCCAGCCCCAGCATTTT. Drawing the rest from reference TRBV18 and TRBJ1-5, the complete variable domain is NAGVMQNPRHLVRRRGQEARLRCSPMKGHSHVYWYRQLPEEGLKFMVYLQKENIIDESGMPKERFSAEFPKEGPSILRIQQVVRGDSAAYFCASSSTINTFRRQPQHFGDGTRLSIL.

The chain combines TRBV5-8 with TRBJ1-5; D is unclear. CDR3 length: 12 residues. V was trimmed by 4 bases and J by 3 bases, leaving 5 bases between them. Per the germline V gene, CDR1 is SGHTS and CDR2 is YDEGEE. DNA for the CDR3: TGTGCCAGCAGCCCTTACAATCAGCCCCAGCATTTT. Encoded protein: CASSPYNQPQHF.

J is TRBJ2-6 and V is TRBV7-6; D gene ambiguous. V shed 5 bases and J shed 2 bases, with 13 bases lying between them. CDR3 length equals 16 residues. Germline CDR1 is SGHVS and CDR2 is FNYEAQ. DNA for the CDR3: TGTGCCAGCAGCCCCCGTCAGATGCCTGGGGCCAACGTCCTGACTTTC. It specifies CASSPRQMPGANVLTF.

This clone was picked up a small number of times. The V call is TRBV5-1, the J call TRBJ2-2; the D is unclear. This CDR3 is built from 14 residues. The V gene lost 0 bases and the J gene lost 2 bases, with 5 bases spanning the gap. Germline-derived CDR1 and CDR2 are SGHRS and YFSETQ. As DNA, the CDR3 is TGCGCCAGCAGCTTGGACTTAAACACCGGGGAGCTGTTTTTT. It codes for CASSLDLNTGELFF.

The rearrangement joins TRBV6-5 to TRBJ1-5; D possibly corresponds to TRBD1 (5 bases). Germline V gene sequence: CDR1 MNHEY, CDR2 SVGAGI. The CDR3 is 13 amino acids. The V end lost 5 bases, the J end lost 6 bases, and 11 bases lay between the germline ends. For the CDR3, the DNA is TGTGCCAGCAGTCCTACAGGCAGTCAGCCCCAGCATTTT. Translating it yields CASSPTGSQPQHF.

J is TRBJ1-2 and V is TRBV19; 7 bases are shared with TRBD1. The CDR3 length is 17 residues. After removal of 7 bases from V and 0 bases from J, the junction contained 14 bases not matched to a gene. Germline loops: CDR1 LNHDA, CDR2 SQIVND (reference sequence). Written as DNA, the CDR3 is TGTGCCAGTACCACCCGAGTAGGGGGCTCCTCTAACTATGGCTACACCTTC. Protein product: CASTTRVGGSSNYGYTF.

The rearrangement uses TRBV18 and TRBJ1-1, with 7 bases identical to TRBD1. Germline assignment: CDR1 KGHSH and CDR2 LQKENI. The CDR3 consists of 13 residues. V lost 5 bases to trimming and J lost 7 bases; unmatched junction nucleotides: 7. The CDR3 DNA reads TGTGCCAGCTCATCCGGGACAGAGATTGAAGCTTTCTTT. Protein: CASSSGTEIEAFF.

This clone has a handful of counts. The chain carries TRBV5-1 and TRBJ2-3; D gene ambiguous. The V end was cut by 0 bases, the J end by 1 base, with 3 bases between. CDR1 is SGHRS, CDR2 YFSETQ, per germline. The CDR3 covers 13 residues. The CDR3 nucleotides read TGCGCCAGCAGCTTGGGGCGCACAGATACGCAGTATTTT. Residues: CASSLGRTDTQYF. The full variable domain, its missing parts supplied by reference TRBV5-1 and TRBJ2-3, is KAGVTQTPRYLIKTRGQQVTLSCSPISGHRSVSWYQQTPGQGLQFLFEYFSETQRNKGNFPGRFSGRQFSNSRSEMNVSTLELGDSALYLCASSLGRTDTQYFGPGTRLTVL.

This sequence joins TRBV9 and TRBJ1-2; D is uncertain. In germline, CDR1 is SGDLS, CDR2 YYNGEE. Trimming left V 0 bases short and J 4 bases short, with 10 bases between. CDR3 size: 14 residues. The CDR3 DNA reads as TGTGCCAGCAGCGTAGAACCCCGGATCTATGGCTACACCTTC. Residues: CASSVEPRIYGYTF.

This chain links TRBV7-6 with TRBJ2-1; weak D call: TRBD2 (7 bases). This CDR3 comprises 16 residues. Between the trimmed V and J ends, which lost 4 bases and 4 bases, there was a span of 17 bases. Germline lookup yields CDR1 SGHVS and CDR2 FNYEAQ. CDR3 region: CASSSGGGGGYNEQFF. The CDR3 DNA reads as TGTGCCAGCAGCTCCGGCGGGGGAGGGGGGTACAATGAGCAGTTCTTC.

A few counts support this clone. The chain links TRBV12-3 or TRBV12-4 to TRBJ1-2, with D unresolved. V was trimmed by 5 bases and J by 8 bases, leaving 15 bases between them. The CDR3 is made up of 13 amino acids. The CDR3 spells CASSMDPMLGYTF. CDR3 DNA sequence: TGTGCCAGCAGTATGGACCCCATGTTAGGCTACACCTTC.

The rearrangement links TRBV6-1 to TRBJ2-7; 11 positions match TRBD1. The V gene end was trimmed by 4 bases and the J gene end by 6 bases; junction bases not matched to a gene: 17. Per germline, CDR1 MNHNS and CDR2 SASEGT. The CDR3 sequence is 18 residues long. The CDR3 nucleotides are TGTGCCAGCAGTGCCCTCTACCAAAGGACAGGGGGCATGAGCGAGCAGTACTTC. Its protein product is CASSALYQRTGGMSEQYF.

This chain links TRBV3-1 (or the pseudogene TRBV3-2) with TRBJ2-1; 11 nucleotides line up with TRBD2. Germline V gene lookup returns CDR1 LGHDT and CDR2 YNNKEL (reference sequence). CDR3 length equals 16 residues. V was pared by 4 bases and J by 6 bases, with 8 bases of the junction left unmatched. The CDR3 DNA sequence: TGTGCCAGCAGCCGAATGGCCACTAGCGGGAGCAATGAGCAGTTCTTC. Protein: CASSRMATSGSNEQFF.

This chain joins TRBV9 and TRBJ2-2; no clear D gene. This CDR3 is built from 15 residues. Trimming removed 0 bases from V and 4 bases from J, with 10 bases in between. The germline V gene has CDR1 SGDLS and CDR2 YYNGEE. This CDR3 is CASSVVNSGTGELFF. The CDR3, as DNA: TGTGCCAGCAGCGTAGTAAATAGTGGCACCGGGGAGCTGTTTTTT. Based on the CDR3 plus reference TRBV9 and TRBJ2-2, the full variable domain is DSGVTQTPKHLITATGQRVTLRCSPRSGDLSVYWYQQSLDQGLQFLIQYYNGEERAKGNILERFSAQQFPDLHSELNLSSLELGDSALYFCASSVVNSGTGELFFGEGSRLTVL.

This clone has a single count. The V gene is TRBV12-3 or TRBV12-4, the J gene TRBJ2-1; D gene unclear. With 2 bases removed from V and 4 bases from J, the gap between germline ends came to 6 bases. The CDR3 is 13 residues long. This CDR3 reads CASSLNGYNEQFF. DNA for the CDR3: TGTGCCAGCAGTTTAAACGGATACAATGAGCAGTTCTTC.

This chain joins TRBV18 and TRBJ2-7, with D hard to call. The CDR3 loop spans 15 amino acids. From germline, CDR1 is KGHSH and CDR2 LQKENI. Trimming took 3 bases from V and 2 from J, leaving 14 bases between them. The CDR3 is CASSPGEQQAYEQYF. The CDR3 bases are TGTGCCAGCTCACCGGGCGAACAGCAAGCCTACGAGCAGTACTTC.

This clone was observed once. The rearrangement joins TRBV3-1 (or the pseudogene TRBV3-2) to TRBJ2-1; D unresolved. Trimming shortened V by 3 bases and J by 4 bases, and 10 bases separated the two germline ends. This CDR3 contains 14 residues. CDR1 LGHDT and CDR2 YNNKEL come from the germline V gene (reference sequence). The CDR3 region has the DNA TGTGCCAGCAGCCAGGAGTGGTCGTACAATGAGCAGTTCTTC. It encodes CASSQEWSYNEQFF.

This chain links TRBV5-1 with TRBJ1-4; the D is unclear. The CDR3 extends over 15 amino acids. V was cut by 5 bases and J by 8 bases, with 19 bases left in between. Germline CDR1 reads SGHRS; CDR2 reads YFSETQ. The CDR3, as DNA: TGCGCCAGCAGACTGGGAGAATCAACACCCGAAAAACTGTTTTTT. The encoded protein is CASRLGESTPEKLFF.